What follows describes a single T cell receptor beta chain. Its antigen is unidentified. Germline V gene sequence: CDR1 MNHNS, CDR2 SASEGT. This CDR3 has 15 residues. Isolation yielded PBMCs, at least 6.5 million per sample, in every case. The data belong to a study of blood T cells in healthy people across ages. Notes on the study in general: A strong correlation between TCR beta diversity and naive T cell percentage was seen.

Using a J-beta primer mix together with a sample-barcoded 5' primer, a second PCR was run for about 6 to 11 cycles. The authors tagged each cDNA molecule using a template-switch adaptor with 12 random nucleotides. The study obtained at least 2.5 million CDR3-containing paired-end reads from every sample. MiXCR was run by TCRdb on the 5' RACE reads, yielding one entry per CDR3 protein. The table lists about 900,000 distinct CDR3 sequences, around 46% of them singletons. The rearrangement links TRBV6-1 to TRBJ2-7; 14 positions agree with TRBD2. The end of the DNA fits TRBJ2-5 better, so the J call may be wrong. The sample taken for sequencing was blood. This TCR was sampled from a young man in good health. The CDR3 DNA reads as TGTGCCAGCACCTGGGGACTAGCGGGAGTAGAGACCCAGTACTTC. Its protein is CASTWGLAGVETQYF.